A single sample gave rise to the 2 T cell receptor beta chains below, sequenced in a study of T cell clonotyping in hematopoietic cell transplantation. Profiled with immunoSEQ multiplex PCR; TCRdb holds only in-frame clones, not every one. The sample has 16,000 or so clones; about 71% are singletons. Specimen: peripheral blood mononuclear cells. Receptor source: a woman aged 55 to 70 in good health. Some clones in this sample may be carry-over from other donors' samples.

This chain joins TRBV30 and TRBJ2-7; D may be TRBD1 or TRBD2 (5 bases each). V lost 1 base and J 5 bases, leaving 12 bases between the germline ends. Germline loops: CDR1 GTSNPN, CDR2 SVGIG (reference sequence). The CDR3 sequence is 13 residues long. DNA of the CDR3: TGTGCCTGGAGTGCGGGGACCACCAACGAGCAGTACTTC. Translation gives CAWSAGTTNEQYF.

The V and J genes are TRBV19 and TRBJ2-1; D is uncertain. The V gene's germline CDR1 is LNHDA and CDR2 SQIVND (reference sequence). The CDR3 sequence is 12 residues long. V was pared by 6 bases and J by 6 bases, with 9 bases between. DNA for the CDR3: TGTGCCAGTAGCATCATAGGCAATGAGCAGTTCTTC. This gives the protein CASSIIGNEQFF. Variable domain in full (rest from reference TRBV19 and TRBJ2-1): DGGITQSPKYLFRKEGQNVTLSCEQNLNHDAMYWYRQDPGQGLRLIYYSQIVNDFQKGDIAEGYSVSREKKESFPLTVTSAQKNPTAFYLCASSIIGNEQFFGPGTRLTVL.